This TCR beta chain appears in the sequencing data of a study of T-cell memory formation after mild COVID-19. Study-level background: Clusters of TCRs were largely donor specific. Findings and caveats of the study: A second wave expanding day 15 to 37 was CD4+-biased; contracting clones were balanced.

TCRdb reprocessed the 5' RACE reads with MiXCR, giving one entry per CDR3 protein. This table holds about 560,000 distinct CDR3 sequences, about 22% found once. This clonotype was found many times. Its antigen is not identified. The CDR3 contains 14 residues. Germline V gene data show CDR1 as DFQATT and CDR2 as SNEGSKA (reference sequence). V gave up 3 bases and J gave up 6 bases; unmatched junction bases: 6. V gene TRBV20-1 combines with J gene TRBJ2-2, with 8 bases matching TRBD1. This clonotype originated in an adult woman who had mild COVID-19 (a few samples of this study predate the infection). Cell type and time point are not known. Sequenced sample: PBMCs or a T cell subset sorted from them (not recorded which). The DNA of the CDR3 is TGCAGTGCTAGCAAGGCAGGGGGCGCCGGGGAGCTGTTTTTT. It specifies CSASKAGGAGELFF.